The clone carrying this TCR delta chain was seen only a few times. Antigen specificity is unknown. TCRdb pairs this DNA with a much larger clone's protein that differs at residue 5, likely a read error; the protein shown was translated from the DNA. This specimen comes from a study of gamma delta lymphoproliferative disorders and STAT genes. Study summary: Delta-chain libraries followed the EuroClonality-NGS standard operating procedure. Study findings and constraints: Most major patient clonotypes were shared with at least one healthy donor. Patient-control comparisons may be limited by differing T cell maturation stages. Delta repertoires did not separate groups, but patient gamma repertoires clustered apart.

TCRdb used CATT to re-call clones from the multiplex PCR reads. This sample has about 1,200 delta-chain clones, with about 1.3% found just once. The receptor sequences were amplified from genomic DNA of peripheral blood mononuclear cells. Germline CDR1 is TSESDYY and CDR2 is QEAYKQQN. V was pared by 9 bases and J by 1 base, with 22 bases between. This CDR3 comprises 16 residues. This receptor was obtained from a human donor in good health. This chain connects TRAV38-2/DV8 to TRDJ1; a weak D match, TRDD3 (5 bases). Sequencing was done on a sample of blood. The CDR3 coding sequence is TGTGCTTTCGAGCACGAAGAGGGGAGCACCACCGATAAACTCATCTTT. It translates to CAFEHEEGSTTDKLIF.